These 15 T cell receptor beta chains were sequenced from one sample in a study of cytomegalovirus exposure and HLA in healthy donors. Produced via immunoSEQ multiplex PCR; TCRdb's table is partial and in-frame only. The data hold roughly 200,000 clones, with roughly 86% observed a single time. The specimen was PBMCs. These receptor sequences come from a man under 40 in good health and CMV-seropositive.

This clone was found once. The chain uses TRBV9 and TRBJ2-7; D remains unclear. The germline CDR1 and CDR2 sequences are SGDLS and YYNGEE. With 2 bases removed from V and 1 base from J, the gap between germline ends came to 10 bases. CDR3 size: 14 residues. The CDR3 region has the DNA TGTGCCAGCAGCGTTTTGATCCAGTCCTACGAGCAGTACTTC. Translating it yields CASSVLIQSYEQYF.

CDR3 residues: CASSLARVGDTQYF. CDR3 nucleotides: TGTGCCAGCAGCTTAGCGCGGGTTGGTGATACGCAGTATTTT. The rearrangement uses TRBV7-6 and TRBJ2-3; D is possibly TRBD2 (5 bases). This CDR3 contains 14 residues. Trimming cost V 0 bases and J 6 bases, with 10 bases left between them. CDR1 SGHVS and CDR2 FNYEAQ come from the germline V gene.

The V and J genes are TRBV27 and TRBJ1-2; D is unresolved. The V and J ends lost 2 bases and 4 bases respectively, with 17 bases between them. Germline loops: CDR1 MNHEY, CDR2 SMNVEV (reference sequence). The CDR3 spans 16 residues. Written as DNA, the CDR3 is TGTGCCAGCAGTTTAACCGGTGGTCCGAACACCTATGGCTACACCTTC. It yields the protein CASSLTGGPNTYGYTF.

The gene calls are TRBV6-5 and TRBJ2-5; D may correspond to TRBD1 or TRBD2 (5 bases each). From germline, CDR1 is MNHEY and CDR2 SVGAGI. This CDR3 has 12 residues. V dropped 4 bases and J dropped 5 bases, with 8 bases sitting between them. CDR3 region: CASSLRGETQYF. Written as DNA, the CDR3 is TGTGCCAGCAGTTTGAGGGGCGAGACCCAGTACTTC.

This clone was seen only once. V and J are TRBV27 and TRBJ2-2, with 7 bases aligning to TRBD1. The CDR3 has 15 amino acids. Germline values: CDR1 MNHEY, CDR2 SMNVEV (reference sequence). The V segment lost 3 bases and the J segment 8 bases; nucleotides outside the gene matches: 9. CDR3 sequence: CASSFGTTGKGELFF. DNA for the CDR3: TGTGCCAGCAGTTTTGGTACGACAGGGAAGGGGGAGCTGTTTTTT.

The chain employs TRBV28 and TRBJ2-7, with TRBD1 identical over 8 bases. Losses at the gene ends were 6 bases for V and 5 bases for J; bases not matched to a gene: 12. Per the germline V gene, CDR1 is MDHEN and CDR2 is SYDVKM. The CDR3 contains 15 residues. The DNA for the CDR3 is TGTGCCAGCAGGACTACAGGGGGGTTTGGGGACGAGCAGTACTTC. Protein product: CASRTTGGFGDEQYF. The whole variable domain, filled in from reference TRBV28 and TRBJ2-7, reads DVKVTQSSRYLVKRTGEKVFLECVQDMDHENMFWYRQDPGLGLRLIYFSYDVKMKEKGDIPEGYSVSREKKERFSLILESASTNQTSMYLCASRTTGGFGDEQYFGPGTRLTVT.

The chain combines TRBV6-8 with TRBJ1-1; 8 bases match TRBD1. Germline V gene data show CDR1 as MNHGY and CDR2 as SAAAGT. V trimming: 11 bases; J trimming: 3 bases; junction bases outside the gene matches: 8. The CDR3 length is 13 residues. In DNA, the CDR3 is TGTGCCGGAGGACAGGGTACCGACACTGAAGCTTTCTTT. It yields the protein CAGGQGTDTEAFF.

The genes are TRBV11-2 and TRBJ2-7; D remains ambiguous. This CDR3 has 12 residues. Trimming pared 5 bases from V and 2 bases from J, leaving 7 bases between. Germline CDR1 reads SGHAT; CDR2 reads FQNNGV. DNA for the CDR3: TGTGCCAGCAGCCCCCCGCCCTACGAGCAGTACTTC. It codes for CASSPPPYEQYF. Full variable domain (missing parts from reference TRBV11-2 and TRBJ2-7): EAGVAQSPRYKIIEKRQSVAFWCNPISGHATLYWYQQILGQGPKLLIQFQNNGVVDDSQLPKDRFSAERLKGVDSTLKIQPAKLEDSAVYLCASSPPPYEQYFGPGTRLTVT.

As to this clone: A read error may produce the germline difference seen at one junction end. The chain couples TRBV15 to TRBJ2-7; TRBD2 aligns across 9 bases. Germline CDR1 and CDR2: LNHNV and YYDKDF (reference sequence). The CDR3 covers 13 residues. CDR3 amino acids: CAISRGRAYEQYF. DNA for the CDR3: TGTGCCATCAGCCGCGGGAGGGCCTACGAGCAGTACTTC.

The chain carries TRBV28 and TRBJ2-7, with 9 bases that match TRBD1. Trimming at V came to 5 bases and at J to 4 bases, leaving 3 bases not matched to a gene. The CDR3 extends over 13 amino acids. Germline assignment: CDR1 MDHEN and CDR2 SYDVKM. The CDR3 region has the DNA TGTGCCAGCAGTATCGGACAGGGGTACGAGCAGTACTTC. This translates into CASSIGQGYEQYF. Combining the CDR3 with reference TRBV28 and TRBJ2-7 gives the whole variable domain DVKVTQSSRYLVKRTGEKVFLECVQDMDHENMFWYRQDPGLGLRLIYFSYDVKMKEKGDIPEGYSVSREKKERFSLILESASTNQTSMYLCASSIGQGYEQYFGPGTRLTVT.

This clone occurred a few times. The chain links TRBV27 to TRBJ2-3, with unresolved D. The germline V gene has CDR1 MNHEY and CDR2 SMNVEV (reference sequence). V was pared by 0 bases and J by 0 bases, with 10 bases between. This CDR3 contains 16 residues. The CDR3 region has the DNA TGTGCCAGCAGTTTATCGGTGCCTTCCAGCACAGATACGCAGTATTTT. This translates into CASSLSVPSSTDTQYF.

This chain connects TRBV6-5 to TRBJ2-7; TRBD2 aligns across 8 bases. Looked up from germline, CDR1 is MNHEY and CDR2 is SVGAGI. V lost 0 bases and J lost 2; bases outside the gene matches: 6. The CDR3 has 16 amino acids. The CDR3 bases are TGTGCCAGCAGTTACTCGAGTACTAGCGGCCCCTACGAGCAGTACTTC. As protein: CASSYSSTSGPYEQYF.

As DNA, the CDR3 is TGTGCCAGCAGTGAACTAGTCGGGACAGCCATTTCTCCAAACACCATATATTTT. It codes for CASSELVGTAISPNTIYF. V usage is TRBV6-1 and J usage is TRBJ1-3; TRBD1 matches at 7 bases. V dropped 2 bases and J dropped 6; count of bases not matched to a gene: 16. Germline V gene data show CDR1 as MNHNS and CDR2 as SASEGT. CDR3 size: 18 residues.

CDR3 in amino acids: CASSWEGGEAFF. The CDR3, as DNA: TGTGCCAGCAGTTGGGAAGGGGGCGAAGCTTTCTTT. The chain is built from TRBV6-6 and TRBJ1-1; 7 bases agree with TRBD1. The CDR3 is 12 amino acids. The V and J ends lost 4 bases and 8 bases, in that order; junction bases with no gene match: 4. CDR1 is MNHNY, CDR2 SVGAGI, per germline (reference sequence).

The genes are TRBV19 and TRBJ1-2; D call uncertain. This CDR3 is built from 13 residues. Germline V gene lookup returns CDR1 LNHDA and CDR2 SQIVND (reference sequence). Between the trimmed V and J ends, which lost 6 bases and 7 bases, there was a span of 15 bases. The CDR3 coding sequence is TGTGCCAGTAGCCCAACTGGTGGGAGTGGCTACACCTTC. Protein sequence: CASSPTGGSGYTF.